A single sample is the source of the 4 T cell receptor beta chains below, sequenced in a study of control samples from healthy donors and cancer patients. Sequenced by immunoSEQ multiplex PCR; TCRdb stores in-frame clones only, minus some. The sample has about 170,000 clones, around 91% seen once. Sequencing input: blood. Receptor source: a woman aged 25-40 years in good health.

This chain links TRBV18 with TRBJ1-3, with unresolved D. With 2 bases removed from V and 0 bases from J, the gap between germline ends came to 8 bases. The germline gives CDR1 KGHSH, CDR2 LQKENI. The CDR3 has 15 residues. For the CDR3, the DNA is TGTGCCAGCTCACCAAAAACACACTCTGGAAACACCATATATTTT. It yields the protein CASSPKTHSGNTIYF.

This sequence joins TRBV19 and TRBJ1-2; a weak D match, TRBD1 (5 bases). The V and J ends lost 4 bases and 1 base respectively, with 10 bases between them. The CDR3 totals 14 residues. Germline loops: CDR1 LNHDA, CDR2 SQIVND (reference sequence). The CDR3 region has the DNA TGTGCCAGTAGTAGACCACAGGATAACTATGGCTACACCTTC. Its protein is CASSRPQDNYGYTF.

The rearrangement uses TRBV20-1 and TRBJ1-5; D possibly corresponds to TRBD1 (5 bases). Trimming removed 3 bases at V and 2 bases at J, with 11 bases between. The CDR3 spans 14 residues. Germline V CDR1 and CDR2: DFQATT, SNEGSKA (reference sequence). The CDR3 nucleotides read TGCAGTGCTAGTTCGGGGCTAGGCAATCAGCCCCAGCATTTT. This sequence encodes CSASSGLGNQPQHF.

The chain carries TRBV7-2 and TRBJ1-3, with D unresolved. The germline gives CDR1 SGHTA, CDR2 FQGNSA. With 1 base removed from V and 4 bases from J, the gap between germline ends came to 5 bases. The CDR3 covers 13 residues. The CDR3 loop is CASSLGEGNTIYF. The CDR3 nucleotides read TGTGCCAGCAGCTTAGGGGAAGGAAACACCATATATTTT.